The TCR beta chain under discussion was sequenced for a study of tumor and adjacent non-tumor tissue in lung cancer. No cell sorting was done before RNA was extracted from the tissue. Distant lung tissue was collected more than 3 cm away from the tumor edge. Between August and November 2014, newly diagnosed, chemotherapy-naive lung cancer patients underwent thoracic surgery in China. TCRbeta libraries were built with three rounds of nested PCR, modified from ARM-PCR. TCRdb used MiXCR to reprocess the multiplex PCR reads, holding one entry per CDR3 protein. The sample holds tens of thousands of distinct CDR3 sequences, about two thirds seen once. Germline V CDR1 and CDR2: SGHAT, FQNNGV. The CDR3 is made up of 14 amino acids. V shed 3 bases, J shed 12 bases, and the junction held 14 bases outside the gene matches.

The TCR originated in a woman aged 45 to 65 with non-small cell lung cancer. The V gene is TRBV11-2, the J gene TRBJ2-7; 7 bases match TRBD1. Source material: distant non-tumor lung tissue. The CDR3: CASSLGQFSSDLYF. DNA of the CDR3: TGTGCCAGCAGCTTGGGACAGTTTTCGTCCGACCTGTACTTC.